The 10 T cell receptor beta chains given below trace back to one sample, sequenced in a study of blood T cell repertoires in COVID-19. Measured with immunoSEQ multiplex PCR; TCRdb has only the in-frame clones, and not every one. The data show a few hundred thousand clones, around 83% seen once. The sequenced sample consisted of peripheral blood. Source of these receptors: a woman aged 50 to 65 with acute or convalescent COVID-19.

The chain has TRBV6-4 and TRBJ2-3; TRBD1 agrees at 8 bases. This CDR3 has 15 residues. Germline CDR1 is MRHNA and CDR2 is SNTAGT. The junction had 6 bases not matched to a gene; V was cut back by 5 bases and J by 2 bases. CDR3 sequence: CASSPDRGDTDTQYF. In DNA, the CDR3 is TGTGCCAGCAGTCCTGACAGGGGTGACACAGATACGCAGTATTTT.

CDR3 amino acids: CASSPGVGSGNTIYF. CDR3 DNA: TGTGCCAGCAGCCCGGGGGTTGGTTCTGGAAACACCATATATTTT. The rearrangement joins TRBV7-2 to TRBJ1-3; D possibly corresponds to TRBD1 (5 bases). This CDR3 is built from 15 residues. Trimming took 5 bases from V and 1 from J, leaving 12 bases between them. Germline values: CDR1 SGHTA, CDR2 FQGNSA.

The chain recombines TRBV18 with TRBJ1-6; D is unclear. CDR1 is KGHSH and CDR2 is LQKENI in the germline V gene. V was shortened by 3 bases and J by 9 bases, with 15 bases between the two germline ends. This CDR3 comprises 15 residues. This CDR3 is CASSPFEGSGSPLHF. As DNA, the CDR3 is TGTGCCAGCTCACCCTTTGAGGGTTCCGGTTCACCCCTCCACTTT.

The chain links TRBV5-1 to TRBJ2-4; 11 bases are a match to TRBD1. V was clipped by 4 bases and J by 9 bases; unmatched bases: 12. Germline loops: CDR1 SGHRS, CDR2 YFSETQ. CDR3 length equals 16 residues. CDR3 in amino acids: CASSGWDRGRPGIQYF. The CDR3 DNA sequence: TGCGCCAGCAGCGGATGGGACAGGGGGAGGCCGGGCATTCAGTACTTC.

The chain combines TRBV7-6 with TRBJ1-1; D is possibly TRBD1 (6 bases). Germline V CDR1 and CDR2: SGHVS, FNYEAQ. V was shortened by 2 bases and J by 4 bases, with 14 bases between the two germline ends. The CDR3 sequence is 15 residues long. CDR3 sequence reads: CASSLISGAGTEAFF. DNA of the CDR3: TGTGCCAGCAGCTTAATTTCAGGGGCCGGCACTGAAGCTTTCTTT.

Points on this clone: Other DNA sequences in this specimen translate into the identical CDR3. CDR3 loop: CASSSGTSGSYEQYF. CDR3 bases: TGTGCCAGCAGCTCAGGGACTAGCGGGAGCTACGAGCAGTACTTC. The rearrangement uses TRBV5-4 and TRBJ2-7; 14 bases agree with TRBD2. Germline V gives CDR1 SGHNT, CDR2 YYREEE (reference sequence). The V and J ends lost 3 bases and 3 bases, in that order; junction bases with no gene match: 2. The CDR3 has 15 amino acids.

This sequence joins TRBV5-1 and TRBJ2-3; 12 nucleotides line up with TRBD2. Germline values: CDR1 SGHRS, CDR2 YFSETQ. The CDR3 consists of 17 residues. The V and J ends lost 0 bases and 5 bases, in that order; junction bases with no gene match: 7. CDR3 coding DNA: TGCGCCAGCAGCTTGGTGGCTAGCGGGGGGGCCGGAGATACGCAGTATTTT. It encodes CASSLVASGGAGDTQYF.

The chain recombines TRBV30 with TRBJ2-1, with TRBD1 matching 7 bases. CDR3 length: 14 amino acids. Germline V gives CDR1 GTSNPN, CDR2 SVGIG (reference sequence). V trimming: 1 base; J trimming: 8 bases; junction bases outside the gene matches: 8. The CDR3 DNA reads TGTGCCTGGAGTGGAGGGGGCCCGTGGGATGAGCAGTTCTTC. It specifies CAWSGGGPWDEQFF.

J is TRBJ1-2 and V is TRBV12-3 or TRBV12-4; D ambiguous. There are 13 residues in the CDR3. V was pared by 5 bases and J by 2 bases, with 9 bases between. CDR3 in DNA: TGTGCCAGCAGTCCCGGGTCCAACTATGGCTACACCTTC. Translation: CASSPGSNYGYTF.

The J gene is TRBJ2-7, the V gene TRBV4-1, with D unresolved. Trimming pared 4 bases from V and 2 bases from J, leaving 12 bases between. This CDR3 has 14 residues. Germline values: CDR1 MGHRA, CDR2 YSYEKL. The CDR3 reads CASSPGTTPYEQYF. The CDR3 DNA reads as TGCGCCAGCAGCCCCGGAACTACTCCCTACGAGCAGTACTTC.